This passage covers 9 T cell receptor beta chains from one sample sequenced in a study of blood T cell repertoires in COVID-19. Measured with immunoSEQ multiplex PCR; TCRdb has only the in-frame clones, and not every one. The table records about 530,000 clones, roughly 91% of them present only once. Sequencing input: peripheral blood. The receptors were gathered from a woman between 50 and 59 years old with COVID-19, enrolled during active disease.

This chain uses TRBV6-6 with TRBJ1-2, with a weak D call TRBD1 (6 bases). The V and J ends lost 0 bases and 4 bases respectively, with 12 bases between them. The length of the CDR3 is 15 residues. Per germline, CDR1 MNHNY and CDR2 SVGAGI (reference sequence). The CDR3 loop reads CASSYSLVGGYGYTF. The CDR3 DNA follows: TGTGCCAGCAGTTACTCGTTGGTAGGGGGCTATGGCTACACCTTC.

This chain joins TRBV10-1 and TRBJ2-1; 9 nucleotides align to TRBD2. With V trimmed by 0 bases and J by 3 bases, 3 bases remained unmatched. The germline V gene encodes CDR1 WNHNN and CDR2 SYGVQD (reference sequence). The CDR3 loop spans 16 amino acids. The CDR3 bases are TGCGCCAGCAGTGAGTCGGGAGCGGGGGGCTACAATGAGCAGTTCTTC. This sequence encodes CASSESGAGGYNEQFF.

The chain uses TRBV5-5 and TRBJ1-6; D unresolved. CDR3 length: 12 amino acids. Germline CDR1 SGHKS, CDR2 YYEKEE (reference sequence). Trimming removed 3 bases from V and 8 bases from J, with 6 bases in between. CDR3 DNA: TGTGCCAGCAGCTGGCCCGATTCACCCCTCCACTTT. Residues: CASSWPDSPLHF.

The rearrangement joins TRBV4-1 to TRBJ1-2, with 7 bases matching TRBD1. The junction had 5 bases not matched to a gene; V was cut back by 2 bases and J by 2 bases. The CDR3 runs 15 residues. The germline CDR1 and CDR2 sequences are MGHRA and YSYEKL. The CDR3 loop is CASSQPTGRNYGYTF. The CDR3, as DNA: TGCGCCAGCAGCCAACCGACAGGGAGGAACTATGGCTACACCTTC.

The chain employs TRBV7-2 and TRBJ2-3, with a possible D match to TRBD1 (5 bases). The length of the CDR3 is 17 residues. Trimming took 1 base from V and 0 from J, leaving 14 bases between them. Per germline, CDR1 SGHTA and CDR2 FQGNSA. The CDR3 sequence: CASSLDLGRASTDTQYF. DNA for the CDR3: TGTGCCAGCAGCTTAGATCTAGGCAGGGCTAGCACAGATACGCAGTATTTT.

The gene calls are TRBV3-1 (or the pseudogene TRBV3-2) and TRBJ2-7; 7 bases line up with TRBD2. The CDR3 covers 15 residues. The ends lost 5 bases at V and 12 bases at J; junction bases unmatched: 19. Germline CDR1 reads LGHDT; CDR2 reads YNNKEL (reference sequence). The CDR3 DNA reads TGTGCCAGCAGCACAACGTTGGCGGGGGACTCCCTGTGGTACTTC. It codes for CASSTTLAGDSLWYF.

This chain links TRBV6-5 with TRBJ1-1; the match to TRBD1 covers 8 bases. In germline, CDR1 is MNHEY, CDR2 SVGAGI. V trimming: 6 bases; J trimming: 2 bases; junction bases outside the gene matches: 8. The CDR3 has 15 amino acids. CDR3 sequence reads: CASSPTGAENTEAFF. DNA of the CDR3: TGTGCCAGCAGCCCGACAGGGGCCGAAAACACTGAAGCTTTCTTT.

This chain connects TRBV5-1 to TRBJ1-3, with 10 nucleotides matching TRBD1. V lost 3 bases and J lost 7; bases outside the gene matches: 4. The CDR3 is made up of 14 amino acids. Germline loops: CDR1 SGHRS, CDR2 YFSETQ. CDR3 protein: CASSSGQGRNTIYF. The CDR3 DNA reads as TGCGCCAGCAGCTCGGGACAGGGGCGCAACACCATATATTTT. Using reference TRBV5-1 and TRBJ1-3 for the parts outside the CDR3, the full variable domain is KAGVTQTPRYLIKTRGQQVTLSCSPISGHRSVSWYQQTPGQGLQFLFEYFSETQRNKGNFPGRFSGRQFSNSRSEMNVSTLELGDSALYLCASSSGQGRNTIYFGEGSWLTVV.

Here the CDR3 DNA reads TGTGCCAGCAGCCGTATTCCTGAGGACACTGAAGCTTTCTTT. It codes for CASSRIPEDTEAFF. This chain joins TRBV7-9 and TRBJ1-1; D unresolved. The length of the CDR3 is 14 residues. The germline V and J ends were trimmed by 5 bases and 3 bases, with 13 bases remaining between them. Germline lookup yields CDR1 SEHNR and CDR2 FQNEAQ (reference sequence).